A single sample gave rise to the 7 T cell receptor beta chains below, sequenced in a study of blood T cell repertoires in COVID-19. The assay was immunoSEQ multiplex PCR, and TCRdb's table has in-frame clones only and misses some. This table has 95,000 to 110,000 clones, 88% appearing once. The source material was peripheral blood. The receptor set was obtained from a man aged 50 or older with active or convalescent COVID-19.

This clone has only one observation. The CDR3 DNA follows: TGCGCCAGCAGCTTGGCCACGCAGGGGGCCACAGATACGCAGTATTTT. Residues: CASSLATQGATDTQYF. The rearrangement links TRBV5-1 to TRBJ2-3; 8 bases map to TRBD1. V was clipped by 0 bases and J by 2 bases; unmatched bases: 5. Germline V gene lookup returns CDR1 SGHRS and CDR2 YFSETQ. The CDR3 runs 16 residues.

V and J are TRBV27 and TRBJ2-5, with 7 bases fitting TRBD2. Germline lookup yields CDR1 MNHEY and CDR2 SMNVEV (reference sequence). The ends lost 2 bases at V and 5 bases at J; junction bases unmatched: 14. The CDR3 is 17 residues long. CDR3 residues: CASSLGLGGGPGETQYF. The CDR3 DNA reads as TGTGCCAGCAGTTTAGGGCTCGGGGGAGGGCCGGGGGAGACCCAGTACTTC.

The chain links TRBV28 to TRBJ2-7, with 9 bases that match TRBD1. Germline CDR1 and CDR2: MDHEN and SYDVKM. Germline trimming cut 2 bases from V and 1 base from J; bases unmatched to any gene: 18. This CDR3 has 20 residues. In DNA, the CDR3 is TGTGCCAGCAGTTTAGGGGGTGCGGGACAGGGACCCTCTATTTCCTACGAGCAGTACTTC. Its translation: CASSLGGAGQGPSISYEQYF.

As DNA, the CDR3 is TGCGCCAGCAGCCAAGCTCAGGTTAACACTGAAGCTTTCTTT. Its protein product is CASSQAQVNTEAFF. The V and J genes are TRBV4-1 and TRBJ1-1, with D unclear. This CDR3 has 14 residues. The V gene lost 1 base and the J gene lost 2 bases, with 8 bases spanning the gap. Germline V gene sequence: CDR1 MGHRA, CDR2 YSYEKL.

The CDR3 DNA reads TGTGCCACAGGAACGGGACAGTATTCACCCCTCCACTTT. Its protein product is CATGTGQYSPLHF. The V and J genes are TRBV6-6 and TRBJ1-6, with 7 bases matching TRBD1. There are 13 residues in the CDR3. Germline V CDR1 and CDR2: MNHNY, SVGAGI (reference sequence). V was clipped by 10 bases and J by 8 bases; unmatched bases: 8.

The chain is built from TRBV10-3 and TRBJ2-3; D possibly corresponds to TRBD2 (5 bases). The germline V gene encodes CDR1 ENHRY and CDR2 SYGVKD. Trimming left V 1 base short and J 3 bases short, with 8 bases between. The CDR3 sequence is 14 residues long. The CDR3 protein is CAISELAWTDTQYF. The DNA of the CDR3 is TGTGCCATCAGTGAGTTAGCGTGGACAGATACGCAGTATTTT.

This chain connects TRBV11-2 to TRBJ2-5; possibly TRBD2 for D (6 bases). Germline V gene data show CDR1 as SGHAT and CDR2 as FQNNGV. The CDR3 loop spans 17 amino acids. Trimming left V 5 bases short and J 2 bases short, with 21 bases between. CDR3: CASSPSPWRALQETQYF. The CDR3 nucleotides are TGTGCCAGCAGCCCGAGCCCCTGGAGGGCTCTTCAAGAGACCCAGTACTTC.